The TCR beta chain under discussion was sequenced for a study of PD-1 blockade in classical Hodgkin lymphoma. Exposure to brentuximab vedotin varied, and each patient had relapsed following autologous stem cell transplantation. On this clone: Its specificity is unknown.

Germline V gene data show CDR1 as SGHRS and CDR2 as YFSETQ. This CDR3 is built from 16 residues. The germline V and J ends were trimmed by 3 bases and 3 bases, with 19 bases remaining between them. Whole-study findings and limits: Repertoire differences have undefined causes, possibly disease activity or prior therapy.

Generated by immunoSEQ multiplex PCR, the TCRdb table keeps only in-frame clones and is missing some. The sample records just over 25,000 clones, 67% being singletons. The rearrangement uses TRBV5-1 and TRBJ2-7; maybe TRBD2 (5 bases). The sample was peripheral blood mononuclear cells (PBMCs), taken before the second cycle of nivolumab. The sequence derives from a human donor with classical Hodgkin lymphoma. CDR3 DNA sequence: TGCGCCAGCAGCTCCCCGGGAAGCGGCCGAGACTACGAGCAGTACTTC. Its translation is CASSSPGSGRDYEQYF.